These 26 T cell receptor beta chains share one sample of origin, sequenced in a study of T cells after yellow fever vaccination. Each CDR3 protein gets one entry after TCRdb re-called the 5' RACE reads with MiXCR. The sample consists of under 600,000 distinct CDR3 sequences, approximately 13% of them appearing once. Sequenced material: PBMCs, taken on the day of the yellow fever booster vaccination. These TCRs come from a man aged 25 to 40 who received the YFV17D yellow fever vaccine.

This clonotype showed up many times. This sequence joins TRBV5-1 and TRBJ2-2, with TRBD1 matching 7 bases. The germline CDR1 and CDR2 sequences are SGHRS and YFSETQ. V lost 4 bases to trimming and J lost 6 bases; unmatched junction nucleotides: 6. This CDR3 is built from 14 residues. CDR3 amino acids: CASSQDRLAGELFF. The CDR3 DNA reads TGCGCCAGCAGCCAGGACAGGTTAGCCGGGGAGCTGTTTTTT. Drawing the rest from reference TRBV5-1 and TRBJ2-2, the complete variable domain is KAGVTQTPRYLIKTRGQQVTLSCSPISGHRSVSWYQQTPGQGLQFLFEYFSETQRNKGNFPGRFSGRQFSNSRSEMNVSTLELGDSALYLCASSQDRLAGELFFGEGSRLTVL.

This clonotype was detected a few times. The rearrangement uses TRBV20-1 and TRBJ2-7; D remains unclear. V was pared by 6 bases and J by 4 bases, with 25 bases between. Germline V gene lookup returns CDR1 DFQATT and CDR2 SNEGSKA (reference sequence). The CDR3 totals 16 residues. CDR3 nucleotide sequence: TGCAGTGCGGCTGCCGCAGACGCAATTATGCCTTACGAGCAGTACTTC. It specifies CSAAAADAIMPYEQYF.

The CDR3 nucleotides are TGTGCCAGCAGTTTTATCCGGGGGCAACTAGGGGATGAGCAGTTCTTC. Translated, it gives CASSFIRGQLGDEQFF. This rearrangement joins TRBV28 to TRBJ2-1; perhaps D is TRBD1 or TRBD2 (6 bases each). The V end lost 3 bases, the J end lost 8 bases, and 20 bases lay between the germline ends. CDR1 and CDR2 (germline): MDHEN, SYDVKM. The CDR3 extends over 16 amino acids.

This clonotype was seen a handful of times. The chain carries TRBV10-2 and TRBJ2-2, with D perhaps matching TRBD2 (6 bases). V dropped 2 bases and J dropped 13 bases, with 20 bases sitting between them. CDR1 WSHSY and CDR2 SAAADI come from the germline V gene. This CDR3 spans 15 amino acids. The CDR3 DNA sequence: TGCGCCAGCAGTGAGGGGACGGGACTTACCTCCACGCTGTTTTTT. This sequence encodes CASSEGTGLTSTLFF.

The gene calls are TRBV12-3 or TRBV12-4 and TRBJ2-1, with 7 positions matching TRBD2. The CDR3 length is 17 residues. V lost 1 base and J lost 10; bases outside the gene matches: 16. CDR3 protein: CASSLGSGGGQKSEQFF. CDR3 sequence (DNA): TGTGCCAGCAGTTTAGGGTCGGGGGGAGGGCAAAAGAGCGAGCAGTTCTTC.

The chain is built from TRBV18 and TRBJ2-5; 8 bases fit TRBD2. The ends lost 2 bases at V and 3 bases at J; junction bases unmatched: 5. The CDR3 is 15 amino acids. Germline loops: CDR1 KGHSH, CDR2 LQKENI. CDR3: CASSPVAGPKETQYF. CDR3 in DNA: TGTGCCAGCTCACCAGTAGCGGGACCTAAAGAGACCCAGTACTTC.

This clonotype showed up just a few times. The CDR3 sequence: CASNQGGSETQYF. The CDR3 DNA reads as TGCGCCAGCAACCAGGGCGGCTCGGAGACCCAGTACTTC. V usage is TRBV5-1 and J usage is TRBJ2-5, with TRBD1 as a possible D gene (5 bases). V was cut by 6 bases and J by 5 bases, with 14 bases left in between. The CDR3 is made up of 13 amino acids. Germline V lookup: CDR1 SGHRS, CDR2 YFSETQ.

This chain connects TRBV5-1 to TRBJ2-2; a weak D match, TRBD1 (5 bases). Germline V gives CDR1 SGHRS, CDR2 YFSETQ. This CDR3 spans 20 amino acids. V lost 0 bases and J 0 bases, leaving 21 bases between the germline ends. CDR3 sequence (DNA): TGCGCCAGCAGCTTGGCCAATGGGCTAGGGGCCCTAACGAACACCGGGGAGCTGTTTTTT. Residues: CASSLANGLGALTNTGELFF.

This clonotype was seen a single time. The chain is built from TRBV20-1 and TRBJ2-5, with 8 positions matching TRBD1. Germline V gene lookup returns CDR1 DFQATT and CDR2 SNEGSKA (reference sequence). The CDR3 is 16 residues long. Trimming at V came to 3 bases and at J to 2 bases, leaving 11 bases not matched to a gene. The CDR3 region has the DNA TGCAGTGCTAGGGACAGGGATCGCGGACTACAAGAGACCCAGTACTTC. Translated: CSARDRDRGLQETQYF.

In this sample, this clonotype turned up a few times. This rearrangement joins TRBV5-1 to TRBJ1-5, with no clear D. CDR1 SGHRS and CDR2 YFSETQ come from the germline V gene. V was trimmed by 0 bases and J by 0 bases, leaving 13 bases between them. This CDR3 comprises 17 residues. The CDR3 DNA is TGCGCCAGCAGCTTGGACCCCTTTTCGGGTAGCAATCAGCCCCAGCATTTT. Translated, it gives CASSLDPFSGSNQPQHF.

The chain employs TRBV4-3 and TRBJ2-3, with a tentative D call TRBD2 (5 bases). This CDR3 is 16 amino acids long. From germline, CDR1 is LGHNA and CDR2 YSLEER. V was trimmed by 6 bases and J by 5 bases, leaving 21 bases between them. For the CDR3, the DNA is TGCGCCAGCAGTCCTCAAGGACTGCCCTACGAAGATACGCAGTATTTT. It encodes CASSPQGLPYEDTQYF.

This clonotype was seen a handful of times. The chain joins TRBV28 to TRBJ1-5; no firm D call. V was clipped by 9 bases and J by 7 bases, with 22 bases between them. The CDR3 is 15 amino acids. Germline lookup yields CDR1 MDHEN and CDR2 SYDVKM. The CDR3 sequence is CASHPPEWTSQPQHF. CDR3 in DNA: TGTGCCAGTCATCCCCCCGAGTGGACGAGCCAGCCCCAGCATTTT. Combining the CDR3 with reference TRBV28 and TRBJ1-5 gives the whole variable domain DVKVTQSSRYLVKRTGEKVFLECVQDMDHENMFWYRQDPGLGLRLIYFSYDVKMKEKGDIPEGYSVSREKKERFSLILESASTNQTSMYLCASHPPEWTSQPQHFGDGTRLSIL.

The rearrangement uses TRBV5-1 and TRBJ2-1; D assignment may be TRBD1 or TRBD2 (5 bases each). Germline values: CDR1 SGHRS, CDR2 YFSETQ. CDR3 length: 16 amino acids. Between the trimmed V and J ends, which lost 2 bases and 1 base, there was a span of 13 bases. For the CDR3, the DNA is TGCGCCAGCAGCTTTGGGGCGGGCCCGTCCTACAATGAGCAGTTCTTC. It encodes CASSFGAGPSYNEQFF.

The J gene is TRBJ2-1, the V gene TRBV7-9, with 7 bases fitting TRBD2. From germline, CDR1 is SEHNR and CDR2 FQNEAQ (reference sequence). The CDR3 consists of 15 residues. The CDR3 loop reads CATLPATSEDNEQFF. The DNA for the CDR3 is TGTGCGACCCTCCCGGCCACTAGCGAAGACAATGAGCAGTTCTTC.

This clonotype was counted a few times. DNA of the CDR3: TGTGCCAGCAGTTATAAGGGGACTGGAGAAGAGACCCAGTACTTC. Amino acids: CASSYKGTGEETQYF. The chain is built from TRBV6-2 or TRBV6-3 and TRBJ2-5, with D maybe TRBD2 (6 bases). V was shortened by 3 bases and J by 3 bases, with 14 bases between the two germline ends. The CDR3 is 15 amino acids. CDR1 is MNHEY and CDR2 is SVGEGT in the germline V gene.

V and J are TRBV28 and TRBJ2-1; 8 nucleotides line up with TRBD2. There are 15 residues in the CDR3. CDR1 is MDHEN and CDR2 is SYDVKM in the germline V gene. Trimming took 5 bases from V and 6 from J; bases not matched to a gene: 9. The CDR3 bases are TGTGCCAGCAGTCCACTAGCGGTCCCCGGCAATGAGCAGTTCTTC. It is translated as CASSPLAVPGNEQFF.

This clonotype was recorded a few times. This chain uses TRBV5-4 with TRBJ2-7; 7 bases line up with TRBD1. V was pared by 4 bases and J by 0 bases, with 7 bases of the junction left unmatched. There are 15 residues in the CDR3. The germline V gene encodes CDR1 SGHNT and CDR2 YYREEE (reference sequence). The CDR3 is CASSTKGAGSYEQYF. CDR3 in DNA: TGTGCCAGCAGCACCAAGGGGGCTGGCTCCTACGAGCAGTACTTC.

The chain employs TRBV27 and TRBJ2-1, with a weak D call TRBD2 (6 bases). The CDR3 runs 13 residues. Germline CDR1 is MNHEY and CDR2 is SMNVEV (reference sequence). V was pared by 4 bases and J by 7 bases, with 11 bases between. The CDR3 here is CASSSPGGNEQFF. The CDR3 nucleotides read TGTGCCAGCAGTTCCCCCGGGGGAAATGAGCAGTTCTTC.

This clonotype was seen a few times. V usage is TRBV30 and J usage is TRBJ2-3; D gene uncertain. The CDR3 runs 12 residues. V lost 3 bases and J 4 bases, leaving 8 bases between the germline ends. Per germline, CDR1 GTSNPN and CDR2 SVGIG (reference sequence). CDR3 amino acids: CAWRQTADTQYF. The DNA for the CDR3 is TGTGCCTGGAGACAAACAGCAGATACGCAGTATTTT.

V is TRBV4-2 and J is TRBJ2-1, with 8 bases fitting TRBD1. CDR1 is LGHNA and CDR2 is YNFKEQ in the germline V gene. The CDR3 spans 16 residues. The V and J ends lost 4 bases and 3 bases, in that order; junction bases with no gene match: 8. CDR3 bases: TGTGCCAGCAGCCGCCAGGGACAGGTAAACTACAATGAGCAGTTCTTC. Protein: CASSRQGQVNYNEQFF.

This clonotype has ten or more counts. This chain links TRBV6-2 or TRBV6-3 with TRBJ2-1, with 7 nucleotides matching TRBD2. This CDR3 contains 16 residues. J gave up 7 bases and V 2 bases, and 11 bases lay outside the gene matches. Germline-derived CDR1 and CDR2 are MNHEY and SVGEGT. The CDR3 region has the DNA TGTGCCAGCAGTTACACGGTAGCGGGTTCACGGAATGAGCAGTTCTTC. Amino acid sequence: CASSYTVAGSRNEQFF.

This rearrangement joins TRBV9 to TRBJ1-1, with D uncertain. Germline assignment: CDR1 SGDLS and CDR2 YYNGEE. The V end was cut by 4 bases, the J end by 3 bases, with 13 bases between. The CDR3 contains 14 residues. The CDR3 spells CASSPGSSDTEAFF. CDR3 sequence (DNA): TGTGCCAGCAGCCCGGGGTCGTCGGACACTGAAGCTTTCTTT.

The chain recombines TRBV30 with TRBJ2-7, with 9 bases lining up with TRBD2. The length of the CDR3 is 12 residues. Unmatched junction bases numbered 3, after V lost 4 bases and J lost 5 bases. CDR1 is GTSNPN, CDR2 SVGIG, per germline (reference sequence). The CDR3 reads CAWTSGTHEQYF. The CDR3 DNA is TGTGCCTGGACTAGCGGGACCCACGAGCAGTACTTC.

This clonotype was detected only a few times. The rearrangement links TRBV3-1 to TRBJ2-3, with TRBD2 as a possible D gene (5 bases). The CDR3 is 16 residues long. CDR1 LGHDT and CDR2 YNNKEL come from the germline V gene (reference sequence). V was cut by 1 base and J by 0 bases, with 11 bases left in between. The CDR3 loop is CASSQVKAVSTDTQYF. The CDR3 DNA reads as TGTGCCAGCAGCCAAGTCAAAGCGGTTAGCACAGATACGCAGTATTTT.

This clonotype was recorded at least ten times. The chain links TRBV7-2 to TRBJ2-7; 7 positions agree with TRBD2. The germline gives CDR1 SGHTA, CDR2 FQGNSA. This CDR3 has 14 amino acids. Trimming at V came to 2 bases and at J to 7 bases, leaving 8 bases not matched to a gene. The CDR3 coding sequence is TGTGCCAGCAGCTTACGTGGGAGGGCCGGGGAGCAGTACTTC. This codes for CASSLRGRAGEQYF.

In this sample, this clonotype turned up a few times. The chain recombines TRBV27 with TRBJ2-5; D uncertain. Trimming removed 1 base at V and 0 bases at J, with 6 bases between. Germline V gene data show CDR1 as MNHEY and CDR2 as SMNVEV (reference sequence). This CDR3 has 14 amino acids. CDR3: CASSLLGYQETQYF. The CDR3 DNA reads TGTGCCAGCAGTTTATTGGGATACCAAGAGACCCAGTACTTC.